A single sample is the source of the 25 T cell receptor beta chains below, sequenced in a study of identical twins. Via MiXCR, TCRdb re-called the 5' RACE reads, giving one row per CDR3 protein. The top ten hold about 0.52% of the sample, which has about 480,000 distinct CDR3 sequences, more than 13% seen once. This sample was also put to use in a study of yellow fever vaccine responses in identical twins.

The specimen was CD4+ T cells sorted from blood. These receptors were collected from a woman under 30 in good health.

This clonotype has more than one count but fewer than ten. V and J are TRBV2 and TRBJ2-1; no clear D. This CDR3 contains 11 residues. V lost 7 bases, J lost 6 bases, and 7 bases lay in between. Germline V gene lookup returns CDR1 SNHLY and CDR2 FYNNEI. The CDR3 region is CASTSSNEQFF. The CDR3 nucleotides are TGTGCCAGCACTTCGAGCAATGAGCAGTTCTTC.

With respect to this clonotype: It may be a read error: a sequence one base away is much more abundant. The V and J genes are TRBV3-1 and TRBJ2-2; no definite D call. The V and J ends lost 4 bases and 6 bases respectively, with 3 bases between them. CDR1 LGHDT and CDR2 YNNKEL come from the germline V gene (reference sequence). This CDR3 has 11 residues. CDR3: CASSPSGELFF. The CDR3, as DNA: TGTGCCAGCAGCCCGTCCGGGGAGCTGTTTTTT.

The chain couples TRBV12-3 or TRBV12-4 to TRBJ2-6; no firm D call. This CDR3 is 17 amino acids long. V dropped 3 bases and J dropped 2 bases, with 14 bases sitting between them. The CDR3 protein is CASSFSVRKAGANVLTF. The DNA of the CDR3 is TGTGCCAGCAGTTTTTCGGTCAGAAAAGCTGGGGCCAACGTCCTGACTTTC.

This clonotype was seen only a few times. This rearrangement joins TRBV28 to TRBJ2-4, with TRBD2 matching over 12 bases. This CDR3 spans 19 amino acids. Germline V lookup: CDR1 MDHEN, CDR2 SYDVKM. The trim removed 5 bases at V and 1 base at J, leaving 12 bases unmatched. The CDR3 region has the DNA TGTGCCAGCAGTCTTCCGGGACTAGCGGGCCAGGGCGCCAAAAACATTCAGTACTTC. The encoded protein is CASSLPGLAGQGAKNIQYF.

The chain employs TRBV2 and TRBJ1-3; D gene uncertain. Deletions cut 6 bases from V and 0 bases from J, with 21 bases between. The CDR3 runs 18 residues. Germline loops: CDR1 SNHLY, CDR2 FYNNEI. The CDR3 nucleotides read TGTGCCAGCAGCGACCCCCTGGATTTTATCTTCTCTGGAAACACCATATATTTT. It codes for CASSDPLDFIFSGNTIYF.

This clonotype was counted only a few times. The chain uses TRBV25-1 and TRBJ2-1, with D perhaps matching TRBD1 (5 bases). Germline CDR1 is MGHDK and CDR2 is SYGVNS. V shed 6 bases and J shed 4 bases, with 22 bases lying between them. This CDR3 region has 17 residues. This chain's CDR3 is CASSSSGLDGPYNEQFF. CDR3 in DNA: TGTGCCAGCAGCTCGTCAGGGCTCGATGGGCCTTACAATGAGCAGTTCTTC.

This clonotype has a count of ten or more. J is TRBJ2-7 and V is TRBV6-1; 8 nucleotides align to TRBD1. The V gene end was trimmed by 8 bases and the J gene end by 2 bases; junction bases not matched to a gene: 8. Per germline, CDR1 MNHNS and CDR2 SASEGT. The CDR3 extends over 14 amino acids. The CDR3 is CASLFTGGTYEQYF. CDR3 DNA: TGTGCCAGCCTCTTCACAGGGGGAACCTACGAGCAGTACTTC.

This clonotype was detected only a few times. This chain connects TRBV25-1 to TRBJ2-6; D is uncertain. From germline, CDR1 is MGHDK and CDR2 SYGVNS. This CDR3 contains 16 residues. Trimming cost V 6 bases and J 0 bases, with 12 bases left between them. CDR3 nucleotides: TGTGCCAGCAGGGAGACCCTGGGCTCTGGGGCCAACGTCCTGACTTTC. This sequence encodes CASRETLGSGANVLTF. Looking up the rest from reference TRBV25-1 and TRBJ2-6 gives the full variable domain: EADIYQTPRYLVIGTGKKITLECSQTMGHDKMYWYQQDPGMELHLIHYSYGVNSTEKGDLSSESTVSRIRTEHFPLTLESARPSHTSQYLCASRETLGSGANVLTFGAGSRLTVL.

The chain has TRBV7-8 and TRBJ1-6; D is uncertain. The CDR3 loop spans 14 amino acids. V gave up 2 bases and J gave up 7 bases, with 9 bases separating them. Germline V gene sequence: CDR1 SGHVS, CDR2 FQNEAQ. In DNA form, the CDR3 reads TGTGCCAGCAGCTTAACCCCGGGGAATTCACCCCTCCACTTT. This sequence encodes CASSLTPGNSPLHF.

The rearrangement links TRBV12-3 or TRBV12-4 to TRBJ1-4; tentatively, D is TRBD1 (5 bases). V dropped 2 bases and J dropped 6 bases, with 16 bases sitting between them. The CDR3 extends over 16 amino acids. CDR3 in DNA: TGTGCCAGCAGTTTACCAGCAGGGTGGAAGGATGAAAAACTGTTTTTT. As protein: CASSLPAGWKDEKLFF.

This clonotype was picked up a small number of times. The rearrangement uses TRBV5-1 and TRBJ2-1; the match to TRBD2 covers 10 bases. From germline, CDR1 is SGHRS and CDR2 YFSETQ. Trimming took 0 bases from V and 2 from J; bases not matched to a gene: 5. CDR3 size: 17 residues. CDR3 loop: CASSLALAGVPYNEQFF. Here the CDR3 DNA reads TGCGCCAGCAGCTTGGCGCTAGCGGGGGTCCCCTACAATGAGCAGTTCTTC.

DNA for the CDR3: TGTGCCAGCAGCTCCGGGACAGGAGCAATGAACACTGAAGCTTTCTTT. It codes for CASSSGTGAMNTEAFF. V gene TRBV7-9 combines with J gene TRBJ1-1, with 8 bases lining up with TRBD1. V gave up 4 bases and J gave up 0 bases; unmatched junction bases: 7. Germline V gives CDR1 SEHNR, CDR2 FQNEAQ (reference sequence). The CDR3 runs 16 residues.

The V and J genes are TRBV12-3 or TRBV12-4 and TRBJ2-1; D might be TRBD1 or TRBD2, each matching 5 bases. Trimming took off 6 bases at V and 6 bases at J, with 12 bases between the two ends. The CDR3 has 13 amino acids. The CDR3 DNA reads as TGTGCCAGCAGGACCGGGACCACCAATGAGCAGTTCTTC. Its protein is CASRTGTTNEQFF.

The chain recombines TRBV11-1 with TRBJ2-1, with 8 bases fitting TRBD1. Unmatched junction bases numbered 10, after V lost 4 bases and J lost 5 bases. CDR1 is SGHAT and CDR2 is FQDESV in the germline V gene (reference sequence). This CDR3 has 16 amino acids. The CDR3 nucleotides read TGTGCCAGCAGCTCAGGAGACAGGGGCACGGACAATGAGCAGTTCTTC. Residues: CASSSGDRGTDNEQFF.

J is TRBJ2-1 and V is TRBV6-5; the D gene is possibly TRBD1 (6 bases). The germline V gene has CDR1 MNHEY and CDR2 SVGAGI. Trimming shortened V by 4 bases and J by 5 bases, and 15 bases separated the two germline ends. The CDR3 consists of 15 residues. CDR3 in amino acids: CASSFPRGRDNEQFF. The CDR3 region has the DNA TGTGCCAGCAGTTTCCCCAGGGGCAGGGACAATGAGCAGTTCTTC.

The table lists this clonotype with a few counts. The chain carries TRBV20-1 and TRBJ2-4, with a tentative D call TRBD1 (7 bases). CDR1 DFQATT and CDR2 SNEGSKA come from the germline V gene (reference sequence). V was trimmed by 2 bases and J by 6 bases, leaving 26 bases between them. This CDR3 has 18 residues. The CDR3 coding sequence is TGCAGTGCTAGAAGGCCCCCGGAGTACGGGCAGGGGGGAAACATTCAGTACTTC. It is translated as CSARRPPEYGQGGNIQYF.

The chain links TRBV13 to TRBJ2-6; D not certain. V was cut by 0 bases and J by 0 bases, with 9 bases left in between. The CDR3 covers 17 residues. The germline V gene has CDR1 PRHDT and CDR2 FYEKMQ (reference sequence). CDR3 coding DNA: TGTGCCAGCAGCTTAGGCCCCGCCAGCTCTGGGGCCAACGTCCTGACTTTC. Translated, it gives CASSLGPASSGANVLTF.

J is TRBJ2-3 and V is TRBV5-1; possibly TRBD1 for D (5 bases). The CDR3 has 14 amino acids. V was cut by 4 bases and J by 2 bases, with 11 bases left in between. The germline V gene has CDR1 SGHRS and CDR2 YFSETQ. Written as DNA, the CDR3 is TGCGCCAGCAGCCCGGAAGGGGCCACAGATACGCAGTATTTT. Protein: CASSPEGATDTQYF.

The V gene is TRBV14, the J gene TRBJ2-7; 9 nucleotides agree with TRBD1. The CDR3 extends over 16 amino acids. Germline CDR1 SGHDN, CDR2 FVKESK. With V trimmed by 4 bases and J by 6 bases, 13 bases remained unmatched. CDR3 in DNA: TGTGCCAGCAGCCTACGGACAGGGGTGGCCGGGGCCGAGCAGTACTTC. As protein: CASSLRTGVAGAEQYF. Using reference TRBV14 and TRBJ2-7 for the parts outside the CDR3, the full variable domain is EAGVTQFPSHSVIEKGQTVTLRCDPISGHDNLYWYRRVMGKEIKFLLHFVKESKQDESGMPNNRFLAERTGGTYSTLKVQPAELEDSGVYFCASSLRTGVAGAEQYFGPGTRLTVT.

The chain joins TRBV6-1 to TRBJ1-2, with a tentative D call TRBD1 (6 bases). Germline V gene sequence: CDR1 MNHNS, CDR2 SASEGT. The CDR3 loop spans 14 amino acids. Deletions cut 6 bases from V and 4 bases from J, with 15 bases between. The CDR3 region is CASRINRVSYGYTF. The CDR3 DNA is TGTGCCAGCAGGATTAACAGGGTGTCCTATGGCTACACCTTC.

The chain uses TRBV14 and TRBJ1-1, with a weak D call TRBD1 (5 bases). The V gene's germline CDR1 is SGHDN and CDR2 FVKESK. V was pared by 4 bases and J by 6 bases, with 15 bases between. This CDR3 region has 14 residues. This CDR3 reads CASSRGDAGAEAFF. The CDR3 nucleotides read TGTGCCAGCAGCCGGGGGGACGCCGGGGCTGAAGCTTTCTTT.

This clonotype was recorded a few times. This chain uses TRBV20-1 with TRBJ2-5; 7 nucleotides match TRBD2. Germline V gene lookup returns CDR1 DFQATT and CDR2 SNEGSKA (reference sequence). The CDR3 runs to 14 residues. The V segment lost 2 bases and the J segment 3 bases; nucleotides outside the gene matches: 6. CDR3 loop: CSARSGTNEETQYF. CDR3 DNA sequence: TGCAGTGCTAGATCCGGGACTAATGAAGAGACCCAGTACTTC.

This clonotype was seen only a few times. The CDR3 DNA reads TGTGCCAGCAGCTGGACTAGCGGGCAGCAAGAGACCCAGTACTTC. Its translation is CASSWTSGQQETQYF. The rearrangement joins TRBV11-2 to TRBJ2-5; TRBD2 matches at 11 bases. Looked up from germline, CDR1 is SGHAT and CDR2 is FQNNGV. The V gene end was trimmed by 4 bases and the J gene end by 2 bases; junction bases not matched to a gene: 3. The CDR3 runs to 15 residues.

CDR3 loop: CAISEWGTGDEKLFF. In DNA form, the CDR3 reads TGTGCCATCAGTGAGTGGGGAACGGGGGACGAAAAACTGTTTTTT. The chain uses TRBV10-3 and TRBJ1-4, with a tentative D call TRBD1 (5 bases). CDR1 ENHRY and CDR2 SYGVKD come from the germline V gene. This CDR3 contains 15 residues. V lost 1 base, J lost 8 bases, and 14 bases lay in between.

This clonotype was counted many times. The rearrangement joins TRBV29-1 to TRBJ1-5; D is ambiguous. Germline CDR1 and CDR2: SQVTM and ANQGSEA. Trimming shortened V by 4 bases and J by 4 bases, and 17 bases separated the two germline ends. The CDR3 has 15 residues. CDR3 region: CSVAWALGENQPQHF. CDR3 bases: TGCAGCGTTGCTTGGGCCCTTGGGGAAAATCAGCCCCAGCATTTT. Variable domain in full (rest from reference TRBV29-1 and TRBJ1-5): SAVISQKPSRDICQRGTSLTIQCQVDSQVTMMFWYRQQPGQSLTLIATANQGSEATYESGFVIDKFPISRPNLTFSTLTVSNMSPEDSSIYLCSVAWALGENQPQHFGDGTRLSIL.